Listed here are 8 T cell receptor beta chains from one sample, sequenced in a study of T cell responses to AZD1222 COVID-19 vaccine. Here immunoSEQ multiplex PCR was the method, and the copy in TCRdb shows in-frame clones only, minus some. The sample has under 150,000 clones, about 92% seen once. The input for sequencing was peripheral blood, taken on day 0 of AZD1222 vaccination. These receptors originate from an adult in good health.

This clone was counted only a few times. This chain links TRBV6-5 with TRBJ1-1; no reliable D call. The V and J ends lost 1 base and 1 base respectively, with 4 bases between them. Germline V gene lookup returns CDR1 MNHEY and CDR2 SVGAGI. The CDR3 runs 13 residues. The CDR3 loop is CASSYWENTEAFF. CDR3 nucleotides: TGTGCCAGCAGTTACTGGGAGAACACTGAAGCTTTCTTT.

The chain employs TRBV4-3 and TRBJ2-7; D is unclear. The CDR3 has 15 residues. The V gene's germline CDR1 is LGHNA and CDR2 YSLEER. With 4 bases removed from V and 0 bases from J, the gap between germline ends came to 13 bases. The CDR3: CASSPSRLSSYEQYF. The DNA of the CDR3 is TGCGCCAGCAGCCCATCCCGTCTGAGCTCCTACGAGCAGTACTTC.

The chain is built from TRBV7-2 and TRBJ1-2; no definite D call. CDR1 and CDR2 (germline): SGHTA, FQGNSA. The V end lost 1 base, the J end lost 8 bases, and 8 bases lay between the germline ends. The length of the CDR3 is 12 residues. CDR3 residues: CASSLVAGGYTF. As DNA, the CDR3 is TGTGCCAGCAGCTTAGTCGCCGGGGGCTACACCTTC.

As DNA, the CDR3 is TGTGCCAGCACTACACTAGCGGGGGGGCAATCCACAGATACGCAGTATTTT. It yields the protein CASTTLAGGQSTDTQYF. The chain is built from TRBV6-8 and TRBJ2-3; TRBD2 aligns across 13 bases. V trimming: 7 bases; J trimming: 2 bases; junction bases outside the gene matches: 9. The CDR3 totals 17 residues. Germline V lookup: CDR1 MNHGY, CDR2 SAAAGT.

The V and J genes are TRBV18 and TRBJ1-1; 7 bases match TRBD1. CDR1 KGHSH and CDR2 LQKENI come from the germline V gene. The CDR3 loop spans 14 amino acids. The ends lost 5 bases at V and 4 bases at J; junction bases unmatched: 7. The CDR3 is CASSSLTGSTEAFF. The DNA of the CDR3 is TGTGCCAGCTCATCCCTGACAGGGAGCACTGAAGCTTTCTTT.

J is TRBJ1-5 and V is TRBV5-1, with 8 positions matching TRBD1. V lost 3 bases, J lost 4 bases, and 6 bases stayed unmatched. Germline values: CDR1 SGHRS, CDR2 YFSETQ. The CDR3 is made up of 15 amino acids. CDR3 region: CASSSGTGQNQPQHF. CDR3 DNA: TGCGCCAGCAGCTCGGGGACAGGCCAAAATCAGCCCCAGCATTTT.

The chain links TRBV3-1 (or the pseudogene TRBV3-2) to TRBJ1-4, with a tentative D call TRBD1 (5 bases). V dropped 4 bases and J dropped 0 bases, with 15 bases sitting between them. From germline, CDR1 is LGHDT and CDR2 YNNKEL (reference sequence). The CDR3 is made up of 17 amino acids. The CDR3 nucleotides read TGTGCCAGCAGCCGGAATGGCAGGGCTGCAACTAATGAAAAACTGTTTTTT. This translates into CASSRNGRAATNEKLFF.

CDR3 residues: CASTTIRGTGGYTF. As DNA, the CDR3 is TGTGCCAGCACTACTATTAGAGGGACTGGTGGCTACACCTTC. The rearrangement joins TRBV6-5 to TRBJ1-2; possibly TRBD1 for D (5 bases). Between the trimmed V and J ends, which lost 7 bases and 7 bases, there was a span of 19 bases. Germline V CDR1 and CDR2: MNHEY, SVGAGI. The CDR3 runs to 14 residues.